Below, 7 T cell receptor beta chains from the same sample are listed, as sequenced in a study of blood T cells in healthy people across ages. With a J-beta primer mix and a sample-barcoded 5' primer, a second PCR ran about 7 to 12 cycles. One entry per CDR3 protein, called by TCRdb with MiXCR from the 5' RACE reads. The table records about 1.5 million distinct CDR3 sequences, roughly 43% of them present only once. Source material: blood. These receptor sequences come from a young woman in good health.

The V gene is TRBV7-2, the J gene TRBJ2-1, with 9 positions matching TRBD2. CDR3 length equals 16 residues. Trimming removed 5 bases from V and 7 bases from J; junction bases left unmatched: 12. Looked up from germline, CDR1 is SGHTA and CDR2 is FQGNSA. The CDR3 DNA sequence: TGTGCCAGCAGCAACTTAGCGGGAGAAAGCGGTAATGAGCAGTTCTTC. It yields the protein CASSNLAGESGNEQFF.

The CDR3 bases are TGTGCCAGCTCATGGACGGAAGCTAACTATGGCTACACCTTC. Protein product: CASSWTEANYGYTF. V gene TRBV18 combines with J gene TRBJ1-2; D call uncertain. The V and J ends lost 5 bases and 0 bases respectively, with 10 bases between them. The CDR3 runs to 14 residues. Per germline, CDR1 KGHSH and CDR2 LQKENI.

The CDR3: CASSYTGYYEQYF. The CDR3 DNA follows: TGTGCCAGCAGCTATACAGGATACTACGAGCAGTACTTC. The rearrangement links TRBV7-6 to TRBJ2-7; D possibly corresponds to TRBD1 (5 bases). CDR3 length equals 13 residues. Germline CDR1 is SGHVS and CDR2 is FNYEAQ. The V end was cut by 4 bases, the J end by 3 bases, with 10 bases between.

J is TRBJ2-5 and V is TRBV29-1, with D unresolved. CDR1 is SQVTM, CDR2 ANQGSEA, per germline. Trimming removed 0 bases at V and 11 bases at J, with 13 bases between. The CDR3 covers 12 residues. The CDR3 protein is CSVEDVTNEQYF. The DNA for the CDR3 is TGCAGCGTTGAAGACGTCACCAATGAGCAGTACTTC.

In its sample, this clonotype was seen a few times. The chain uses TRBV20-1 and TRBJ1-2; perhaps TRBD1 as D (6 bases). The length of the CDR3 is 13 residues. V was cut by 6 bases and J by 4 bases, with 15 bases left in between. Germline V gives CDR1 DFQATT, CDR2 SNEGSKA (reference sequence). The CDR3 loop reads CSAPRDTGYGYTF. The CDR3 bases are TGCAGTGCGCCCCGGGACACAGGCTATGGCTACACCTTC.

CDR3 sequence (DNA): TGTGCCAGCAGCCTGGGGGCTTTGTCGACTGAAGCTTTCTTT. Its protein is CASSLGALSTEAFF. The genes are TRBV7-9 and TRBJ1-1; D possibly corresponds to TRBD1 (6 bases). The CDR3 has 14 amino acids. CDR1 is SEHNR, CDR2 FQNEAQ, per germline (reference sequence). Trimming took 5 bases from V and 5 from J, leaving 15 bases between them.

This clonotype occurred a few times. CDR3 nucleotide sequence: TGCAGTGCTAGAGATCTGGCGGTAAGCTCCTACAATGAGCAGTTCTTC. Translated: CSARDLAVSSYNEQFF. The rearrangement links TRBV20-1 to TRBJ2-1; no definite D call. Per germline, CDR1 DFQATT and CDR2 SNEGSKA (reference sequence). The CDR3 sequence is 16 residues long. V was cut by 0 bases and J by 0 bases, with 12 bases left in between.